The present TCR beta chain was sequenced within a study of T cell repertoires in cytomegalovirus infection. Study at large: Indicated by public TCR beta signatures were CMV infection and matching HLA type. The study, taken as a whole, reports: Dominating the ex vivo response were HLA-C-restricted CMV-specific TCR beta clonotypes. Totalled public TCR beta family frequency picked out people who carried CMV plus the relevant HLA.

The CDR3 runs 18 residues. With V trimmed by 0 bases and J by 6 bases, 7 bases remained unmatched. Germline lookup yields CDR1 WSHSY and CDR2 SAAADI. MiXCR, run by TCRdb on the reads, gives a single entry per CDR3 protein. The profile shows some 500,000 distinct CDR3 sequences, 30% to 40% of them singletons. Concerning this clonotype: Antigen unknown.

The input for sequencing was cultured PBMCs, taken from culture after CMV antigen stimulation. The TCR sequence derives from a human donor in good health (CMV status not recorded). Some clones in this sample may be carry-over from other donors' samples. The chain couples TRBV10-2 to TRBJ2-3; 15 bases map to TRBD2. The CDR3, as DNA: TGCGCCAGCAGTGAGTCCCGGACTAGCGGGAGGGCCTTTGATACGCAGTATTTT. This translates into CASSESRTSGRAFDTQYF.